This T cell receptor beta chain was captured in a study of cytomegalovirus exposure and HLA in healthy donors. Regarding the study as a whole: Later analysis indicated greater clonal expansion among HLA-associated TCR beta chains than among equally common other chains.

The PCR used 60 Vbeta and 13 Jbeta primers. The assay was immunoSEQ multiplex PCR, and TCRdb's table has in-frame clones only and misses some. The table records 100,000 to 150,000 clones, around 68% of them present only once. Notes on this clone: Its antigen is not identified.

The origin of this receptor is a man aged 35 to 55 in good health and CMV-seropositive. Sequenced input: PBMCs.

CDR3 nucleotides: TGTGCCAGCAGCCCAAGGACTAGCGGGAGATCTTACGAGCAGTACTTC. Translating it yields CASSPRTSGRSYEQYF. The V gene is TRBV11-2, the J gene TRBJ2-7; 13 bases are shared with TRBD2. This CDR3 spans 16 amino acids. Germline V gene sequence: CDR1 SGHAT, CDR2 FQNNGV. The trim removed 5 bases at V and 4 bases at J, leaving 8 bases unmatched.